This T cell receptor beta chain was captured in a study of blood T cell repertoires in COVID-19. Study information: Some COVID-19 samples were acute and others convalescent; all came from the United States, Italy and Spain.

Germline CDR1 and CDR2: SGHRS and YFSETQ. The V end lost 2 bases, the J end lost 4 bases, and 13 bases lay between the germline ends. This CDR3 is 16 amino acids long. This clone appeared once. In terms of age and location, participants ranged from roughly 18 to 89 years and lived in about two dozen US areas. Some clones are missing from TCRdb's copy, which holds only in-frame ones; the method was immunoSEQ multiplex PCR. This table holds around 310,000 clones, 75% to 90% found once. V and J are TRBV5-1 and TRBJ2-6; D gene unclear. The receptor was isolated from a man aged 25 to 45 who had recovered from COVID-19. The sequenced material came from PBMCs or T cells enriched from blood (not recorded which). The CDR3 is CASSFGSRTGANVLTF. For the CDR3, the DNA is TGCGCCAGCAGCTTTGGTTCCAGAACGGGGGCCAACGTCCTGACTTTC.